These 27 T cell receptor beta chains were sequenced from one sample in a study of T and B cells in COVID-19 patients. Each TRB amplification used roughly 220-550 ng of genomic DNA from blood. BIOMED2 TRB-A/B primer pools were used in multiplex TRB PCR. A single record per CDR3 protein comes from TCRdb applying MiXCR to the multiplex PCR reads. The table has some 4,100 distinct CDR3 sequences, around a quarter seen once. The specimen sequenced was blood. The receptors shown here come from a human donor with active COVID-19. The donor label of this sample is uncertain.

This clonotype came up many times. V is TRBV6-1 and J is TRBJ2-7; D may be TRBD2 (6 bases). Germline V gene data show CDR1 as MNHNS and CDR2 as SASEGT. This CDR3 is built from 14 residues. Trimming took 0 bases from V and 5 from J, leaving 11 bases between them. The CDR3 spells CASSEAGGWDEQYF. The CDR3 DNA sequence: TGTGCCAGCAGTGAAGCAGGAGGGTGGGACGAGCAGTACTTC.

This clonotype was counted only a few times. This rearrangement joins TRBV11-2 to TRBJ1-3; no definite D call. This CDR3 contains 14 residues. CDR1 and CDR2 (germline): SGHAT, FQNNGV. V was cut by 1 base and J by 0 bases, with 4 bases left in between. This chain's CDR3 is CASSLGFSGNTIYF. The CDR3 nucleotides are TGTGCCAGCAGCTTAGGATTCTCTGGAAACACCATATATTTT. Using reference TRBV11-2 and TRBJ1-3 for the parts outside the CDR3, the full variable domain is EAGVAQSPRYKIIEKRQSVAFWCNPISGHATLYWYQQILGQGPKLLIQFQNNGVVDDSQLPKDRFSAERLKGVDSTLKIQPAKLEDSAVYLCASSLGFSGNTIYFGEGSWLTVV.

By proportion, this clonotype is medium-sized (0.01 to 0.1%). This chain uses TRBV18 with TRBJ1-2, with D tentatively TRBD1 (6 bases). From germline, CDR1 is KGHSH and CDR2 LQKENI. Trimming removed 3 bases at V and 4 bases at J, with 15 bases between. The length of the CDR3 is 15 residues. The CDR3 DNA reads as TGTGCCAGCTCACCCCGGGAGGGGGTGTTCTATGGCTACACCTTC. Translating gives CASSPREGVFYGYTF. Complete variable domain (other parts from reference TRBV18 and TRBJ1-2): NAGVMQNPRHLVRRRGQEARLRCSPMKGHSHVYWYRQLPEEGLKFMVYLQKENIIDESGMPKERFSAEFPKEGPSILRIQQVVRGDSAAYFCASSPREGVFYGYTFGSGTRLTVV.

This clonotype was picked up many times. The chain employs TRBV27 and TRBJ2-5; 14 nucleotides match TRBD2. Germline CDR1 MNHEY, CDR2 SMNVEV (reference sequence). CDR3 length equals 17 residues. After removal of 3 bases from V and 2 bases from J, the junction contained 5 bases not matched to a gene. CDR3 sequence (DNA): TGTGCCAGCAGTTTCTTGGGACTAGCGGGGGATCAAGAGACCCAGTACTTC. Residues: CASSFLGLAGDQETQYF.

As concerns this clonotype: It may be a read error: a sequence one base away is much more abundant. The rearrangement joins TRBV6-6 to TRBJ2-3, with a possible D match to TRBD2 (6 bases). V lost 10 bases, J lost 1 base, and 15 bases lay in between. CDR1 is MNHNY, CDR2 SVGAGI, per germline (reference sequence). CDR3 length: 14 residues. The chain's CDR3 is CATLGRGCTDTQYF. The CDR3 DNA is TGTGCCACTCTGGGGCGGGGCTGCACAGATACGCAGTATTTT.

This clonotype was observed at least ten times. The chain employs TRBV18 and TRBJ1-2; TRBD1 is a possible D gene (5 bases). Germline V gene sequence: CDR1 KGHSH, CDR2 LQKENI. V shed 2 bases and J shed 8 bases, with 15 bases lying between them. There are 14 residues in the CDR3. The CDR3 loop is CASSPSQGSVGYTF. In DNA form, the CDR3 reads TGTGCCAGCTCACCAAGCCAGGGCTCTGTCGGCTACACCTTC.

The chain employs TRBV12-3 or TRBV12-4 and TRBJ2-7, with 10 bases aligning to TRBD1. The CDR3 runs to 15 residues. Trimming removed 6 bases from V and 5 bases from J; junction bases left unmatched: 10. CDR3 amino acids: CASSNKPTGGDEQYF. The DNA of the CDR3 is TGTGCCAGCAGCAATAAACCGACAGGGGGCGACGAGCAGTACTTC.

This clonotype was seen a handful of times. This rearrangement joins TRBV10-3 to TRBJ2-1; TRBD2 agrees at 10 bases. The CDR3 runs to 15 residues. After removal of 4 bases from V and 4 bases from J, the junction contained 4 bases not matched to a gene. CDR1 ENHRY and CDR2 SYGVKD come from the germline V gene. The CDR3 reads CAISVAGGLYNEQFF. The DNA of the CDR3 is TGTGCCATCAGTGTAGCGGGGGGCCTATACAATGAGCAGTTCTTC.

This clonotype was seen a handful of times. The genes are TRBV7-2 and TRBJ1-6, with D perhaps TRBD1 (5 bases). This CDR3 is built from 15 residues. With 6 bases removed from V and 5 bases from J, the gap between germline ends came to 14 bases. Germline-derived CDR1 and CDR2 are SGHTA and FQGNSA. As DNA, the CDR3 is TGTGCCAGCAGGCGGGAGGGGAGCAATAATTCACCCCTCCACTTT. It codes for CASRREGSNNSPLHF. The full variable domain, rest sourced from reference TRBV7-2 and TRBJ1-6, is GAGVSQSPSNKVTEKGKDVELRCDPISGHTALYWYRQSLGQGLEFLIYFQGNSAPDKSGLPSDRFSAERTGGSVSTLTIQRTQQEDSAVYLCASRREGSNNSPLHFGNGTRLTVT.

The count of this clonotype is one. V is TRBV7-4 and J is TRBJ2-1, with 9 bases identical to TRBD1. With 0 bases clipped from V and 8 bases from J, the junction kept 8 bases outside the gene matches. The germline gives CDR1 SGHVT, CDR2 SQSDAQ. This CDR3 spans 16 amino acids. CDR3: CASSLAKGQGIDEQFF. The CDR3 bases are TGTGCCAGCAGCTTAGCGAAGGGACAGGGAATCGATGAGCAGTTCTTC.

The chain employs TRBV12-3 or TRBV12-4 and TRBJ1-1, with D hard to call. The CDR3 runs 14 residues. V gave up 3 bases and J gave up 4 bases, with 12 bases separating them. The DNA of the CDR3 is TGTGCCAGCAGTTTCGGAGATTTGGGCACTGAAGCTTTCTTT. Its translation: CASSFGDLGTEAFF.

V and J are TRBV12-3 or TRBV12-4 and TRBJ2-1; 9 nucleotides align to TRBD1. Trimming at V came to 5 bases and at J to 10 bases, leaving 6 bases not matched to a gene. The CDR3 totals 13 residues. The CDR3 loop reads CASSGDRAWEQFF. CDR3 coding DNA: TGTGCCAGCAGTGGGGACAGGGCCTGGGAGCAGTTCTTC.

This clonotype is medium-sized (0.01 to 0.1%) within its sample. The V and J genes are TRBV6-5 and TRBJ2-2; 10 nucleotides align to TRBD2. This CDR3 region has 18 residues. V dropped 2 bases and J dropped 6; count of bases not matched to a gene: 12. Per the germline V gene, CDR1 is MNHEY and CDR2 is SVGAGI. CDR3 DNA: TGTGCCAGCAGTTACCGCGGAAGCGGGGGGGCTTCGGCCGGGGAGCTGTTTTTT. This sequence encodes CASSYRGSGGASAGELFF.

The chain employs TRBV6-2 or TRBV6-3 and TRBJ2-5, with unresolved D. Germline V gene data show CDR1 as MNHEY and CDR2 as SVGEGT. This CDR3 is built from 16 residues. With 0 bases removed from V and 11 bases from J, the gap between germline ends came to 22 bases. Here the CDR3 DNA reads TGTGCCAGCAGTTACTCCCCAAGGAGCTCCTACAATGAGCAGTACTTC. Translation: CASSYSPRSSYNEQYF.

This clonotype was observed once. The chain has TRBV6-4 and TRBJ1-1; no firm D call. Germline lookup yields CDR1 MRHNA and CDR2 SNTAGT. The germline V and J ends were trimmed by 3 bases and 4 bases, with 15 bases remaining between them. This CDR3 contains 15 residues. CDR3 in amino acids: CASSEETGRATEAFF. In nucleotides, the CDR3 is TGTGCCAGCAGTGAGGAGACGGGGAGGGCCACTGAAGCTTTCTTT.

This clonotype is deemed medium-sized. The chain is built from TRBV6-5 and TRBJ2-2, with TRBD1 matching 9 bases. Germline CDR1 is MNHEY and CDR2 is SVGAGI. The CDR3 totals 15 residues. Unmatched junction bases numbered 8, after V lost 5 bases and J lost 7 bases. CDR3 protein: CASSVYRGQDGELFF. In nucleotides, the CDR3 is TGTGCCAGCAGTGTTTACAGGGGGCAGGACGGGGAGCTGTTTTTT.

This clonotype appeared once. The rearrangement uses TRBV5-4 and TRBJ1-1; 10 bases match TRBD1. V was clipped by 0 bases and J by 1 base; unmatched bases: 6. The CDR3 consists of 17 residues. CDR1 is SGHNT and CDR2 is YYREEE in the germline V gene (reference sequence). This CDR3 is CASSLGTGGRRNTEAFF. In DNA form, the CDR3 reads TGTGCCAGCAGCTTGGGGACAGGGGGGCGGCGGAACACTGAAGCTTTCTTT.

This clonotype is medium-sized within its sample. The chain carries TRBV18 and TRBJ2-1; 9 bases line up with TRBD2. The length of the CDR3 is 17 residues. Looked up from germline, CDR1 is KGHSH and CDR2 is LQKENI. Trimming cost V 0 bases and J 9 bases; bases outside gene matches: 12. CDR3 protein: CASSPPRVAGVGVEQFF. The CDR3 nucleotides are TGTGCCAGCTCACCACCGCGAGTAGCGGGGGTTGGTGTTGAGCAGTTCTTC.

The rearrangement links TRBV4-1 to TRBJ2-7; 9 bases are a match to TRBD2. The V and J ends lost 3 bases and 4 bases, in that order; junction bases with no gene match: 7. Germline V gives CDR1 MGHRA, CDR2 YSYEKL. The CDR3 is 15 amino acids. CDR3 DNA sequence: TGCGCCAGCAGCCAGGCGGTAGCGGGAGTTTACGAGCAGTACTTC. It codes for CASSQAVAGVYEQYF.

This clonotype is medium-sized (0.01 to 0.1%) within its sample. In DNA, the CDR3 is TGTGCCAGTAGTATAGATCGGGGAGATACGCAGTATTTT. Translating it yields CASSIDRGDTQYF. The rearrangement joins TRBV19 to TRBJ2-3; D may be TRBD2 (5 bases). The ends were cut back, 0 bases at V and 5 bases at J, with 6 bases in the middle. CDR3 length equals 13 residues. Looked up from germline, CDR1 is LNHDA and CDR2 is SQIVND (reference sequence).

By sample share, this clonotype is medium-sized. This rearrangement joins TRBV27 to TRBJ1-5, with TRBD1 matching 8 bases. CDR3 length: 12 residues. Trimming at V came to 10 bases and at J to 6 bases, leaving 5 bases not matched to a gene. In germline, CDR1 is MNHEY, CDR2 SMNVEV (reference sequence). CDR3 residues: CAIGQGGQPQHF. The CDR3 DNA follows: TGTGCCATAGGACAGGGCGGTCAGCCCCAGCATTTT.

By sample fraction, this clonotype is medium-sized. This chain uses TRBV29-1 with TRBJ2-5, with TRBD2 matching over 14 bases. Germline values: CDR1 SQVTM, CDR2 ANQGSEA. The CDR3 spans 18 residues. The V gene end was trimmed by 3 bases and the J gene end by 1 base; junction bases not matched to a gene: 10. CDR3: CSVEQPRTSGGSQETQYF. CDR3 nucleotide sequence: TGCAGCGTTGAGCAGCCCAGGACTAGCGGGGGGAGCCAAGAGACCCAGTACTTC.

This rearrangement joins TRBV7-6 to TRBJ2-5, with 11 bases fitting TRBD2. The CDR3 is 14 amino acids. The J segment lost 4 bases and the V segment lost 7 bases, leaving 5 bases of the junction unmatched. CDR1 and CDR2 (germline): SGHVS, FNYEAQ. The CDR3, as DNA: TGTGCCAGCAAACCTCTAGCGGGGGGAGAGACCCAGTACTTC. It yields the protein CASKPLAGGETQYF.

The rearrangement links TRBV6-5 to TRBJ2-2; no reliable D call. This CDR3 comprises 14 residues. V was cut by 6 bases and J by 6 bases, with 14 bases left in between. The germline V gene encodes CDR1 MNHEY and CDR2 SVGAGI. As DNA, the CDR3 is TGTGCCAGCAGCGCAAACCTTATCGCCGGGGAGCTGTTTTTT. Translating it yields CASSANLIAGELFF.

The table lists this clonotype with a few counts. This rearrangement joins TRBV12-3 or TRBV12-4 to TRBJ1-2; TRBD1 matches 7 bases. The CDR3 loop spans 13 amino acids. J gave up 6 bases and V 6 bases, and 7 bases lay outside the gene matches. The CDR3 region is CASRRQGWDGYTF. The CDR3 nucleotides are TGTGCCAGCAGGCGACAGGGTTGGGATGGCTACACCTTC.

This clonotype was counted a few times. The chain combines TRBV7-9 with TRBJ1-2; 7 bases match TRBD1. J was trimmed by 0 bases and V by 4 bases; bases with no gene match: 5. The CDR3 has 15 residues. CDR1 is SEHNR and CDR2 is FQNEAQ in the germline V gene (reference sequence). CDR3 nucleotide sequence: TGTGCCAGCAGCTCAGGCAGGGGGGCTAACTATGGCTACACCTTC. Amino acid sequence: CASSSGRGANYGYTF. Together with reference TRBV7-9 and TRBJ1-2, the CDR3 gives the full variable domain: DTGVSQNPRHKITKRGQNVTFRCDPISEHNRLYWYRQTLGQGPEFLTYFQNEAQLEKSRLLSDRFSAERPKGSFSTLEIQRTEQGDSAMYLCASSSGRGANYGYTFGSGTRLTVV.

The chain joins TRBV11-2 to TRBJ1-2, with D possibly TRBD1 on 5 matching bases. The CDR3 sequence is 11 residues long. Trimming cost V 5 bases and J 5 bases, with 6 bases left between them. Germline V gene lookup returns CDR1 SGHAT and CDR2 FQNNGV. CDR3 loop: CASSQGYGYTF. In DNA, the CDR3 is TGTGCCAGCAGCCAGGGATATGGCTACACCTTC.